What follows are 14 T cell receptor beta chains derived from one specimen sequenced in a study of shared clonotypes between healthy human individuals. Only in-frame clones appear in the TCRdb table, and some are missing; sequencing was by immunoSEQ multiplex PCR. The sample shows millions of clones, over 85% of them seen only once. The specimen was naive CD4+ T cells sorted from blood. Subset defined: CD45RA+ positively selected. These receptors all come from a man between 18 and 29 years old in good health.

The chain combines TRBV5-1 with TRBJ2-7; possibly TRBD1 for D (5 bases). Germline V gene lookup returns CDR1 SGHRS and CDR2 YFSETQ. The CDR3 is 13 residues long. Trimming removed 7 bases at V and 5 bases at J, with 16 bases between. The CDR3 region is CASGSAGWNEQYF. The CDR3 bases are TGCGCCAGCGGGTCGGCAGGGTGGAACGAGCAGTACTTC.

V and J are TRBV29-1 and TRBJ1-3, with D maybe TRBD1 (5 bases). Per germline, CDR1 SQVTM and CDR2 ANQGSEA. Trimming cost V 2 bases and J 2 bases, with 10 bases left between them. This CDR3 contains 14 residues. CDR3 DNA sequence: TGCAGCGTTGAATCAGGGCAGCCTGGAAACACCATATATTTT. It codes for CSVESGQPGNTIYF.

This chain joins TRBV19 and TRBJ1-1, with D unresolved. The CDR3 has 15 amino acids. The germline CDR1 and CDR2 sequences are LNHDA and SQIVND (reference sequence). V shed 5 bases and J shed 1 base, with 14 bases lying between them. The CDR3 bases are TGTGCCAGTAGTTCCTGGGCAGCCTCGAACACTGAAGCTTTCTTT. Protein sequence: CASSSWAASNTEAFF.

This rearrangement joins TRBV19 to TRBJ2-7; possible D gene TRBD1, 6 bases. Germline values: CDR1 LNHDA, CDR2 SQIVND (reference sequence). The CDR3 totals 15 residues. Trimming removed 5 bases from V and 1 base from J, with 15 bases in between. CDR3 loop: CASSLRRGKSYEQYF. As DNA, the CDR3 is TGTGCCAGTAGTCTCCGCAGGGGCAAGTCCTACGAGCAGTACTTC.

The CDR3 nucleotides read TGCAGCGTTGAAGGGGGAGCGGGTCAAGAGACCCAGTACTTC. Amino acid sequence: CSVEGGAGQETQYF. V gene TRBV29-1 combines with J gene TRBJ2-5; TRBD2 might be the D (6 bases). Germline V lookup: CDR1 SQVTM, CDR2 ANQGSEA. The V end lost 1 base, the J end lost 2 bases, and 11 bases lay between the germline ends. This CDR3 has 14 residues.

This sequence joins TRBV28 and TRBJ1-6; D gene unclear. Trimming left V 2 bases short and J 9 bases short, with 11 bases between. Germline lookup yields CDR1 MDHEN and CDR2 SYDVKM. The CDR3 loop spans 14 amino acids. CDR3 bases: TGTGCCAGCAGTTTAGAGGCGAGGAGTTCACCCCTCCACTTT. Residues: CASSLEARSSPLHF. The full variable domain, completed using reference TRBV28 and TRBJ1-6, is DVKVTQSSRYLVKRTGEKVFLECVQDMDHENMFWYRQDPGLGLRLIYFSYDVKMKEKGDIPEGYSVSREKKERFSLILESASTNQTSMYLCASSLEARSSPLHFGNGTRLTVT.

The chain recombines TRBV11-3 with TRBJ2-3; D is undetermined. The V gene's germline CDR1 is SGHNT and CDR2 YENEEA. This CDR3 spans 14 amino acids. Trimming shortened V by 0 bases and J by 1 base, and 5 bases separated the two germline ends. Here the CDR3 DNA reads TGTGCCAGCAGCTTAGATGGCGGCACAGATACGCAGTATTTT. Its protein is CASSLDGGTDTQYF.

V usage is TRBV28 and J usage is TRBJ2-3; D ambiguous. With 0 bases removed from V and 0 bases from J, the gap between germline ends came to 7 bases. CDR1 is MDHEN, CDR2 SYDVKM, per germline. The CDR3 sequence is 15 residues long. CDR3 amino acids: CASSLWGGSTDTQYF. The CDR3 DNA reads TGTGCCAGCAGTTTATGGGGCGGCAGCACAGATACGCAGTATTTT.

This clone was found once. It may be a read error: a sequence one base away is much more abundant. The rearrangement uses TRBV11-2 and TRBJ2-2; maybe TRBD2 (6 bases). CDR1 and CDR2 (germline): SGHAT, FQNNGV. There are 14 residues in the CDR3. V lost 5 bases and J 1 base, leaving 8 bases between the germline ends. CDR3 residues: CASSPGGNTGELFF. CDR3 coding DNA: TGTGCCAGCAGCCCCGGGGGGAACACCGGGGAGCTGTTTTTT.

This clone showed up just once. The CDR3: CSVEGGSGNQPQHF. The CDR3 DNA follows: TGCAGCGTTGAGGGGGGGAGCGGCAATCAGCCCCAGCATTTT. The chain couples TRBV29-1 to TRBJ1-5; D may be TRBD1 (5 bases). Between the trimmed V and J ends, which lost 3 bases and 2 bases, there was a span of 11 bases. CDR1 and CDR2 from the germline V gene are SQVTM and ANQGSEA. The CDR3 loop spans 14 amino acids.

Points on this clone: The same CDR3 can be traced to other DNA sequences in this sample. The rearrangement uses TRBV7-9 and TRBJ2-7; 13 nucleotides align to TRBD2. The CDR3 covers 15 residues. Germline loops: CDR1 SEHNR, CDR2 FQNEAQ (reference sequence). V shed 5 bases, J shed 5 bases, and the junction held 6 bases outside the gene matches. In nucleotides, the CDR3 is TGTGCCAGCAGCCCTAGACTAGCGGGAGGCAACGAGCAGTACTTC. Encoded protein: CASSPRLAGGNEQYF.

The CDR3 loop is CASRFDRGAYNEQFF. Here the CDR3 DNA reads TGTGCCAGCAGGTTCGACAGGGGGGCTTACAATGAGCAGTTCTTC. The rearrangement links TRBV11-2 to TRBJ2-1; TRBD1 matches at 9 bases. Germline values: CDR1 SGHAT, CDR2 FQNNGV. The CDR3 runs 15 residues. The V segment lost 6 bases and the J segment 4 bases; nucleotides outside the gene matches: 7.

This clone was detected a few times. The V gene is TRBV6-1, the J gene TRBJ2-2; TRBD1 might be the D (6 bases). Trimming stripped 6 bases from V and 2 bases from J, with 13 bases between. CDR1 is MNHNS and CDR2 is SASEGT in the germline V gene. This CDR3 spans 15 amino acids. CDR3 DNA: TGTGCCAGCAGGATGGGACAAACAAACACCGGGGAGCTGTTTTTT. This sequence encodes CASRMGQTNTGELFF.

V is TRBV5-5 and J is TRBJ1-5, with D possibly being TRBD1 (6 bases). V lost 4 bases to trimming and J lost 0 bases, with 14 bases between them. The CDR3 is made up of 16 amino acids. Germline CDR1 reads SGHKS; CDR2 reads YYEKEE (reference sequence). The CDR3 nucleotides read TGTGCCAGCAGCCCCACCAGGGGATATAGCAATCAGCCCCAGCATTTT. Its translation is CASSPTRGYSNQPQHF.